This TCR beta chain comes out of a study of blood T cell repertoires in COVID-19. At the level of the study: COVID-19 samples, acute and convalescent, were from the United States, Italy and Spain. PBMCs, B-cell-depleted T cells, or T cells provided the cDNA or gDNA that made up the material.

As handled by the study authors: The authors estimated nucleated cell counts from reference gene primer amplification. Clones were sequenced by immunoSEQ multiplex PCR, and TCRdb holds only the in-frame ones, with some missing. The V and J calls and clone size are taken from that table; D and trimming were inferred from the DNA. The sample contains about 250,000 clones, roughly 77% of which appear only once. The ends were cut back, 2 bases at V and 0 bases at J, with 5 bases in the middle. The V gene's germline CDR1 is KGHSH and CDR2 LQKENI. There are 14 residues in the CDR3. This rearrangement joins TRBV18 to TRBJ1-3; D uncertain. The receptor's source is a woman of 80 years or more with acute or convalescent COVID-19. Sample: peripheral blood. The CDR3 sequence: CASSPDNSGNTIYF. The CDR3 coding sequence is TGTGCCAGCTCACCAGACAACTCTGGAAACACCATATATTTT.